The clone carrying this T cell receptor (beta chain) occurred many times. Time point meaning: newly diagnosed GD, antithyroid drugs for less than 3 months. PBMC-derived RNA was used for the TCR library. The authors drew 7.5 to 10 milliliters of peripheral blood into EDTA tubes. CDR3 length: 14 amino acids. V lost 2 bases to trimming and J lost 9 bases, with 15 bases between them. Germline CDR1 is MNHEY and CDR2 is SVGAGI. The data originate from a study of regulatory T cells in long-lasting Graves disease. Arm-PCR of CDR3 regions and iRepertoire HTBI primers were used to build TCR beta libraries. As processed by the authors: Sample data revealed about 60 TRBV and over twelve TRBJ segments. From the multiplex PCR reads, TCRdb called clonotypes with MiXCR, one entry per CDR3 protein. TCRdb's processing, not the authors', yielded these V and J calls. Here the sample spans roughly 520,000 distinct CDR3 sequences, more than 10% being singletons.

These data also formed part of another study, on T cells in Graves' hyperthyroidism and ophthalmopathy.

This clonotype was sampled from a woman aged 30 to 39 with Graves disease. The gene calls are TRBV6-5 and TRBJ2-3; no definite D call. The sample in question was peripheral blood mononuclear cells (PBMCs), obtained at new diagnosis, from a patient treated with antithyroid drugs. CDR3: CASSYQTTAITQYF. CDR3 DNA sequence: TGTGCCAGCAGTTACCAGACCACGGCCATAACGCAGTATTTT.